This paragraph covers one T cell receptor (beta chain) sequence. Only Caucasian adults living in Nashville, Tennessee served as donors. This sample is drawn from a study of shared clonotypes between healthy human individuals. The V end was cut by 7 bases, the J end by 6 bases, with 19 bases between. The germline V gene encodes CDR1 MNHNY and CDR2 SVGAGI (reference sequence). The CDR3 extends over 16 amino acids. Genomic DNA (from each subset) was split evenly across several immunoSEQ plates. The team ran DNA from unsorted PBMCs on ten immunoSEQ deep assay plates for sequencing. Profiling relied on immunoSEQ multiplex PCR, and the TCRdb table lists in-frame clones only, not all of them. The data hold around 500,000 clones, with 79% observed a single time.

The chain recombines TRBV6-6 with TRBJ1-6, with no clear D. The sequence was obtained from a middle-aged woman in good health. Some clones in this sample may be carry-over from other donors' samples. Sequencing used PBMCs. The CDR3 reads CASNPRFRGGNSPLHF. The CDR3 coding sequence is TGTGCCAGCAATCCGCGCTTTCGTGGAGGTAATTCACCCCTCCACTTT.